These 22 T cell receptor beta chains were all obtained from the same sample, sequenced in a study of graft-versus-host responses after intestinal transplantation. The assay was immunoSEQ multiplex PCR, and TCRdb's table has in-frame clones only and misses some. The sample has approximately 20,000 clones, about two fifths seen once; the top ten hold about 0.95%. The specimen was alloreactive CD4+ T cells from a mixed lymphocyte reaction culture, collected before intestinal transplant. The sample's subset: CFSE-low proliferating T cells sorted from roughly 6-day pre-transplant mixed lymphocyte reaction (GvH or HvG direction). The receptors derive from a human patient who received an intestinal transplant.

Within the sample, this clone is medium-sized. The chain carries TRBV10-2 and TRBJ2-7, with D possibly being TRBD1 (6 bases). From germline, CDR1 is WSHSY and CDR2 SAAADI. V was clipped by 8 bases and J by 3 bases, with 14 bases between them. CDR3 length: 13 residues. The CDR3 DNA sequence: TGCGCCAGCGGGGCAGGGGTCCGCTACGAGCAGTACTTC. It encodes CASGAGVRYEQYF.

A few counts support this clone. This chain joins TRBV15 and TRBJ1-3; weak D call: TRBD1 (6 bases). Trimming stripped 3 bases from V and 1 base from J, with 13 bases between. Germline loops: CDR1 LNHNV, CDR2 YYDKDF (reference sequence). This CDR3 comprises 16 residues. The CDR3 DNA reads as TGTGCCACCAGCAGCCGATTAGGACAGTCTGGAAACACCATATATTTT. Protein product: CATSSRLGQSGNTIYF.

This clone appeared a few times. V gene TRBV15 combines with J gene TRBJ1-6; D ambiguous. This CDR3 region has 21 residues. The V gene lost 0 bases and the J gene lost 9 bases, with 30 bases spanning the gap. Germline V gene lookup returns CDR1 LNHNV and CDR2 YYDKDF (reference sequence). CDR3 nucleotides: TGTGCCACCAGCAGAGATCTTATGAGGGCGGGTGAAGGTCGGGTAGGTTCACCCCTCCACTTT. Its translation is CATSRDLMRAGEGRVGSPLHF.

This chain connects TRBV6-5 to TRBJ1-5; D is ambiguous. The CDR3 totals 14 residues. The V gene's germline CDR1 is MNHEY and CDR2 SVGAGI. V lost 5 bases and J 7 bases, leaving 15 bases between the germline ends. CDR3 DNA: TGTGCCAGCAGTGCGGACCAGACTTCGCAGCCCCAGCATTTT. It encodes CASSADQTSQPQHF.

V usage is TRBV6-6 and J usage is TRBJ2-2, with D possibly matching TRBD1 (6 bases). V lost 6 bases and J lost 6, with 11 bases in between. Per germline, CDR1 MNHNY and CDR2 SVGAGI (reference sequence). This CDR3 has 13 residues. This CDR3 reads CASRGTGSGELFF. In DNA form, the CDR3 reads TGTGCCAGCAGGGGAACAGGGTCCGGGGAGCTGTTTTTT.

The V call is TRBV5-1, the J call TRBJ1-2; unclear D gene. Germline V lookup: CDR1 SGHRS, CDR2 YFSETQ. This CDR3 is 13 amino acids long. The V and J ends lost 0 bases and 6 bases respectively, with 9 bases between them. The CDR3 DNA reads TGCGCCAGCAGCTTGGGAACACGAAATGGCTACACCTTC. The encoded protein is CASSLGTRNGYTF.

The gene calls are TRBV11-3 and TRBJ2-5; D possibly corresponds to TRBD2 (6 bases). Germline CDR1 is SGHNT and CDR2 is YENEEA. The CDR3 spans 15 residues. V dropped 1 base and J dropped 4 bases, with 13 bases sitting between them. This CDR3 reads CASSLGFRGGETQYF. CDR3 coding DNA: TGTGCCAGCAGCTTAGGGTTTAGGGGAGGAGAGACCCAGTACTTC.

The CDR3, as DNA: TGTGCCAGCAGTTTCCTGGACAGGGGGAACACTGAAGCTTTCTTT. Protein sequence: CASSFLDRGNTEAFF. The rearrangement joins TRBV6-1 to TRBJ1-1, with TRBD1 matching 9 bases. With V trimmed by 5 bases and J by 1 base, 5 bases remained unmatched. The CDR3 extends over 15 amino acids. Germline V CDR1 and CDR2: MNHNS, SASEGT.

The CDR3 loop reads CASTARGNSNTGELFF. The CDR3 nucleotides read TGTGCCAGTACGGCCAGGGGAAACTCGAACACCGGGGAGCTGTTTTTT. This rearrangement joins TRBV19 to TRBJ2-2, with a tentative D call TRBD1 (6 bases). The germline V and J ends were trimmed by 7 bases and 0 bases, with 15 bases remaining between them. The CDR3 is 16 residues long. In germline, CDR1 is LNHDA, CDR2 SQIVND (reference sequence).

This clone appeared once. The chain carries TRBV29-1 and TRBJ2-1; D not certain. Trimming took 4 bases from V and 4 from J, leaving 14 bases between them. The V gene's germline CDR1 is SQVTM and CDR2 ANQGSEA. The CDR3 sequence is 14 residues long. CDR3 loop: CSVGSGRLYNEQFF. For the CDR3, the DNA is TGCAGCGTTGGGTCGGGCAGGCTATACAATGAGCAGTTCTTC.

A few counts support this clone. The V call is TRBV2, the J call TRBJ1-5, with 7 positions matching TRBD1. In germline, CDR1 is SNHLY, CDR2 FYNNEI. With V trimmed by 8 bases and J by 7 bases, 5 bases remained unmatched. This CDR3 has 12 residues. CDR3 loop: CASGDSPQPQHF. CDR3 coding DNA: TGTGCCAGCGGGGACAGTCCCCAGCCCCAGCATTTT. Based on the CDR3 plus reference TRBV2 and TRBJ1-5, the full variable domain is EPEVTQTPSHQVTQMGQEVILRCVPISNHLYFYWYRQILGQKVEFLVSFYNNEISEKSEIFDDQFSVERPDGSNFTLKIRSTKLEDSAMYFCASGDSPQPQHFGDGTRLSIL.

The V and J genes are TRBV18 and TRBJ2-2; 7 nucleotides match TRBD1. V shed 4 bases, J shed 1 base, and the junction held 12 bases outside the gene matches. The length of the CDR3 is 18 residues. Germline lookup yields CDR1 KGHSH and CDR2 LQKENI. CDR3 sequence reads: CASSRGKGASLNTGELFF. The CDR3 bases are TGTGCCAGCTCACGGGGGAAGGGGGCCAGCTTGAACACCGGGGAGCTGTTTTTT.

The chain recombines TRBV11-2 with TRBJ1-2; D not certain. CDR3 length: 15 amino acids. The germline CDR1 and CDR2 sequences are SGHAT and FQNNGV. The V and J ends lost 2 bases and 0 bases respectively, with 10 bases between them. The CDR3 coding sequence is TGTGCCAGCAGCTTATCTCTCGGGGCTAACTATGGCTACACCTTC. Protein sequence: CASSLSLGANYGYTF. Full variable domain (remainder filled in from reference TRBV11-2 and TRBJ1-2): EAGVAQSPRYKIIEKRQSVAFWCNPISGHATLYWYQQILGQGPKLLIQFQNNGVVDDSQLPKDRFSAERLKGVDSTLKIQPAKLEDSAVYLCASSLSLGANYGYTFGSGTRLTVV.

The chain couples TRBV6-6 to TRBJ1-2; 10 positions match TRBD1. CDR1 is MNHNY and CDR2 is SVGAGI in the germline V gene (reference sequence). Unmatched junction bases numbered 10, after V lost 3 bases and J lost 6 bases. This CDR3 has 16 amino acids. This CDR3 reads CASSYFLNGTGDGYTF. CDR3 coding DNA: TGTGCCAGCAGTTATTTCCTAAACGGGACAGGGGATGGCTACACCTTC.

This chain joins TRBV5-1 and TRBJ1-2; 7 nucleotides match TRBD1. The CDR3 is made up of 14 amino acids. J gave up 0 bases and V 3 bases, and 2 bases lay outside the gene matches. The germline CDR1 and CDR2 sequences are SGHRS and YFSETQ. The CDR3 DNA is TGCGCCAGCAGCTCGGGACAGCCTAACTATGGCTACACCTTC. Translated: CASSSGQPNYGYTF.

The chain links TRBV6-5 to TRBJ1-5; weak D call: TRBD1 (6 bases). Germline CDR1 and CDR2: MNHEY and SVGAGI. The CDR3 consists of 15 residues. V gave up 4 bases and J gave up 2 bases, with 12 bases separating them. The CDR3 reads CASSSQGRGNQPQHF. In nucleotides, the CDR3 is TGTGCCAGCAGTTCGCAGGGGCGGGGCAATCAGCCCCAGCATTTT.

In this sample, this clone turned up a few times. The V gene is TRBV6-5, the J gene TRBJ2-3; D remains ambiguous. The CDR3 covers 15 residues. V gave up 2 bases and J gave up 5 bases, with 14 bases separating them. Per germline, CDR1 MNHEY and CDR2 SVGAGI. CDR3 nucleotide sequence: TGTGCCAGCAGTTACCCGGCTGCGAGACAAGATACGCAGTATTTT. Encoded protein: CASSYPAARQDTQYF.

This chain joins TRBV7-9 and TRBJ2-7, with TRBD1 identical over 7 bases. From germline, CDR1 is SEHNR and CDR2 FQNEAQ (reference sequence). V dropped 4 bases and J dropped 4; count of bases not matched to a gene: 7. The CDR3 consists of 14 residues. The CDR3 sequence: CASSSTGVPYEQYF. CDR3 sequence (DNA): TGTGCCAGCAGCTCAACAGGGGTTCCATACGAGCAGTACTTC.

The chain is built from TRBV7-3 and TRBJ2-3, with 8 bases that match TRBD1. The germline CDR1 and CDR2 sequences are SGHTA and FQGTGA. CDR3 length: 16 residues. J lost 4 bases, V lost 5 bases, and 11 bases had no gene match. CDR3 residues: CASSPEDRDEADTQYF. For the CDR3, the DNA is TGTGCCAGCAGCCCGGAGGACAGGGATGAGGCAGATACGCAGTATTTT.

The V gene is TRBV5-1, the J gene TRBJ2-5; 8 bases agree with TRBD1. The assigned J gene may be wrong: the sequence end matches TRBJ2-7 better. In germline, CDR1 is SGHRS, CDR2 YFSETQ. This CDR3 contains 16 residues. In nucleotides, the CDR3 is TGCGCCAGCAGCTTGGGGCTAAACAGGGGGGCCTACGAGCAGTACTTC. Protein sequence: CASSLGLNRGAYEQYF.

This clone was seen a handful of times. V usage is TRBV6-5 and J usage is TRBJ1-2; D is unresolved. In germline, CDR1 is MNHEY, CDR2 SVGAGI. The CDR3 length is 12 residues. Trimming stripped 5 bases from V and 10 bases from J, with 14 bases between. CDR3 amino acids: CASSPRSLPYTF. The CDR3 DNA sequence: TGTGCCAGCAGTCCTCGGTCCCTTCCCTACACCTTC.

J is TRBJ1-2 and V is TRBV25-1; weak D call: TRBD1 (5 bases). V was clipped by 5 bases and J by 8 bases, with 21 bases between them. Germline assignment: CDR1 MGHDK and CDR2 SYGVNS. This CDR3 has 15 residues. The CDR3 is CASSKASGGYRGYTF. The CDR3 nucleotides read TGTGCCAGCAGTAAAGCGTCGGGGGGGTATCGGGGCTACACCTTC.